This T cell receptor beta chain was sequenced for a study of shared clonotypes between healthy human individuals (dated by TCRdb to 2020 to 2021). Some background on the complete study: Two women and a few men aged 18 to 49 years were included in the cohort. For each donor, CD4 naive and CD4 memory were each run on three plates, CD8 naive on two plates, and CD8 memory on one plate. To estimate repertoire size and how much clonotypes are shared between individuals, the study performed deep sequencing of blood TCR repertoires from roughly five healthy adults. To increase sequencing depth and limit assay-specific biases, different laboratories used diverse techniques to prepare libraries and sequence TCR repertoires. Each donor's leukapheresis produced roughly between about 0.8 and 10 billion PBMCs.

From a lookup of the germline V gene, CDR1 and CDR2 are MGHDK and SYGVNS. Counted from cysteine to phenylalanine, this CDR3 has 15 amino acids. The CDR3 DNA has 45 bases and is translated from base 1. The junction shows trimming of 2 bases on V and 8 bases on J, and the gene matches do not reach 6 bases of it. The donors were healthy, HIV-negative adults who had no recently reported acute infections or vaccinations. Only Caucasian adults living in Nashville, Tennessee, USA were represented among the donors. Magnetic negative selection was used to enrich CD4+ T cells, after which naive cells were positively selected on CD45RA and the negative fraction became the memory subset. Blood was obtained by leukapheresis, after which PBMCs were separated by Ficoll-Histopaque density gradient centrifugation and cryopreserved in liquid nitrogen vapor phase. Analytical flow cytometry was used to check the purity and quantity of each magnetically sorted T cell population. Genomic DNA was isolated from every sorted fraction and measured by UV absorbance on a Nanodrop 2000c.

Concerning this clone: Its antigen target is currently unknown. Base qualities are missing; no much larger clone stands one base away.

The paper's findings and limits, for the study overall: The genetic and exposure-history diversity represented was limited by the small number of donors. Estimated clonotype richness was generally larger for naive than for memory subsets. Rarefaction of sorted-subset datasets indicated incomplete sequencing despite the large sequencing depth. Higher generation probabilities were observed for clonotypes shared by all four sorted-subset donors than for non-shared clonotypes. Based on pairwise subsampling, the degree of clonotype sharing among donors was expected to be affected by sequencing depth. Across a handful of donors, approximately 5% of naive CD4, roughly 3.5% of naive CD8, under 2.5% of memory CD4, and 0.4% of memory CD8 clonotypes were shared. Sampling was restricted to blood, and TCR repertoires in tissues likely differ from the TCR repertoires found in blood.

Using the deep immunoSEQ assay, multiplex PCR amplified TCR CDR3 regions from genomic DNA. For each cell subset, the extracted genomic DNA was distributed evenly across all wells of several immunoSEQ 96-well plates, and each plate served as one replicate. For sorted subsets, 150 to 250 ng of genomic DNA, equivalent to 30,000 or so T cell genomes, went into each replicate PCR. Purified libraries were measured with a Qubit 3.0 fluorometer, size-checked on a Bioanalyzer 2100, and measured again with the KAPA Library Quantification kit. Every immunoSEQ 96-well plate was sequenced on a dedicated single-read 150-cycle Illumina NextSeq 550 flow cell. In the source study's methods: The immunoSEQ output contained only junctional sequences without quality scores, so filtering could not match that applied to full-length reads. To assign V/J genes and CDR3, sequences were annotated against IMGT germline references using PyIR, a Python wrapper for IgBLAST v1.9. Reads were removed for weak V/J assignments (E-value above 1e-6), missing CDR3, stop codons, out-of-frame junctions, or ambiguous translated residues. V3J clonotypes were defined by identical inferred V gene, J gene, and CDR3 amino acid sequence. To compute the percentage overlap between repertoires, the number of shared unique clonotypes was divided by the size of the smaller repertoire. Three approaches were used to assess repertoire richness: RTK rarefaction, the Chao1 estimator, and Recon v2.1 estimates of unobserved clonotypes. Generation probabilities were computed with OLGA for all TCRbeta clonotypes obtained by the gDNA method from several donors. What TCRdb holds here is the immuneACCESS table cut down to in-frame rearrangements. Part of the clones is not present; checked against another copy, under half of the missing clones reflect an unresolved V gene, and the others are unexplained. Clone size and the V and J calls come from that table; the DNA yielded D and trimming. Across this sample there are approximately 2.1 million clones, with roughly 93% seen only once. The ten largest clones add up to 0.3% to 0.4% of the sample.

Sequencing used naive CD4+ T cells from PBMCs. The sample's cell subset or site label is to be understood as: CD45RA+ positively selected. This TCR was sampled from a man in his late teens or twenties in good health. Some clones in this sample may be carry-over from other donors' samples. Rearrangement joined TRBV25-1 to TRBJ1-4; the central 9 bases match TRBD1. The CDR3 here reads CASSEPRQGGEKLFF. The sequence in DNA is TGTGCCAGCAGTGAACCCCGACAGGGGGGGGAAAAACTGTTTTTT. Joined to the reference TRBV25-1 and TRBJ1-4 proteins, this CDR3 gives the full variable domain: EADIYQTPRYLVIGTGKKITLECSQTMGHDKMYWYQQDPGMELHLIHYSYGVNSTEKGDLSSESTVSRIRTEHFPLTLESARPSHTSQYLCASSEPRQGGEKLFFGSGTQLSVL.